The entry below gives a single TCR beta chain sequence along with its context. Study members were between roughly 18 and 100 years old and lived in 20 to 25 US regions. This specimen comes from a study of blood T cell repertoires in COVID-19. As for the study in general: Specimens from acute and convalescent COVID-19 originated in the United States, Italy and Spain.

Clones were sequenced by immunoSEQ multiplex PCR, and TCRdb holds only the in-frame ones, with some missing. The profile shows around 170,000 clones, 86% of them singletons. CDR3 length: 13 amino acids. V was shortened by 5 bases and J by 6 bases, with 14 bases between the two germline ends. CDR1 is SGHTA and CDR2 is FQGTGA in the germline V gene. The clonotype comes from a woman in her thirties who had recovered from COVID-19. The chain uses TRBV7-3 and TRBJ2-7, with a possible D match to TRBD1 (6 bases). Source material: PBMCs or T cells enriched from blood (not recorded which). CDR3 sequence: CASSPEQGSEQYF. Written as DNA, the CDR3 is TGTGCCAGCAGCCCTGAACAGGGAAGCGAGCAGTACTTC.